Sequencing of this T cell receptor beta chain was carried out in a study of immune evolution from preneoplasia to lung adenocarcinoma. V lost 0 bases to trimming and J lost 9 bases; unmatched junction nucleotides: 5. The CDR3 is 14 amino acids. Germline-derived CDR1 and CDR2 are KGHSH and LQKENI. Study-wide results and caveats: Clonality was highest in normal lung, lower in later-stage lesions apparently.

Clones were sequenced by immunoSEQ multiplex PCR, and TCRdb holds only the in-frame ones, with some missing. Of roughly 7,800 clones in the sample, roughly 72% were seen once. A remark on this clone: Its antigen is not known.

The V and J genes are TRBV18 and TRBJ2-1, with TRBD2 identical over 7 bases. The receptor was isolated from a donor older than 65 with lung adenocarcinoma. Some clones in this sample may be carry-over from other donors' samples. The sample consisted of FFPE lung adenocarcinoma in situ tissue. The CDR3 spells CASSPPGGLGEQFF. Written as DNA, the CDR3 is TGTGCCAGCTCACCACCGGGAGGGCTTGGTGAGCAGTTCTTC.